This entry lists 25 T cell receptor beta chains sequenced from one sample in a study of Tregs in tolerant kidney transplant recipients. Sequencing was performed with immunoSEQ multiplex PCR; in TCRdb, only in-frame clones are kept and a portion is missing. This table has tens of thousands of clones, under 95% appearing once. The nonmyeloablative bone marrow transplants came from related graft donors, with transient mixed chimerism. The sample in question was CD4+ T cells from blood (PBMCs), obtained 12 months after the transplant. Every receptor here comes from a human patient who received a combined kidney and bone marrow transplant. Some T cells may trace back to the graft donor.

The chain recombines TRBV4-2 with TRBJ1-3, with D perhaps matching TRBD1 (5 bases). Deletions cut 4 bases from V and 0 bases from J, with 13 bases between. CDR3 length: 16 amino acids. Per germline, CDR1 LGHNA and CDR2 YNFKEQ. CDR3 bases: TGTGCCAGCAGCCTCCCGGGGGGGTCCTCTGGAAACACCATATATTTT. This sequence encodes CASSLPGGSSGNTIYF.

This clone was picked up one time. The V and J genes are TRBV30 and TRBJ2-5; D ambiguous. CDR3 length equals 12 residues. Trimming shortened V by 1 base and J by 5 bases, and 8 bases separated the two germline ends. Germline assignment: CDR1 GTSNPN and CDR2 SVGIG (reference sequence). This CDR3 reads CAWSATGETQYF. For the CDR3, the DNA is TGTGCCTGGAGTGCCACCGGGGAGACCCAGTACTTC.

V is TRBV9 and J is TRBJ2-7, with 10 bases that match TRBD2. Germline V gives CDR1 SGDLS, CDR2 YYNGEE. The CDR3 consists of 15 residues. Trimming cost V 3 bases and J 2 bases; bases outside gene matches: 5. CDR3 sequence reads: CASSAGLADTYEQYF. Written as DNA, the CDR3 is TGTGCCAGCAGCGCCGGACTAGCGGATACCTACGAGCAGTACTTC.

The chain carries TRBV7-8 and TRBJ2-2, with 8 bases matching TRBD2. This CDR3 region has 16 residues. The germline V gene encodes CDR1 SGHVS and CDR2 FQNEAQ. J was trimmed by 5 bases and V by 1 base; bases with no gene match: 6. The CDR3 loop is CASSLVGLAPTGELFF. CDR3 DNA: TGTGCCAGCAGCTTAGTAGGACTAGCCCCGACCGGGGAGCTGTTTTTT.

The rearrangement joins TRBV7-2 to TRBJ2-3; D might be TRBD2 (5 bases). The CDR3 is made up of 17 amino acids. V lost 3 bases to trimming and J lost 0 bases, with 16 bases between them. The germline gives CDR1 SGHTA, CDR2 FQGNSA. The CDR3 is CASSFRWRVTSTDTQYF. CDR3 coding DNA: TGTGCCAGCAGCTTTCGGTGGCGGGTGACTAGCACAGATACGCAGTATTTT.

V is TRBV5-5 and J is TRBJ1-2, with D possibly TRBD1 on 6 matching bases. Trimming took 2 bases from V and 0 from J, leaving 11 bases between them. Germline V CDR1 and CDR2: SGHKS, YYEKEE (reference sequence). This CDR3 has 15 residues. The CDR3 region is CASSLRQVANYGYTF. DNA for the CDR3: TGTGCCAGCAGCTTACGACAGGTCGCTAACTATGGCTACACCTTC.

The rearrangement joins TRBV4-2 to TRBJ2-3; 8 bases are shared with TRBD2. J was trimmed by 2 bases and V by 4 bases; bases with no gene match: 8. This CDR3 spans 16 amino acids. Germline values: CDR1 LGHNA, CDR2 YNFKEQ. Written as DNA, the CDR3 is TGTGCCAGCAGCCCGGGGGGGCGTGTGGCCACAGATACGCAGTATTTT. This sequence encodes CASSPGGRVATDTQYF.

V is TRBV9 and J is TRBJ1-2; TRBD1 might be the D (6 bases). Trimming took 0 bases from V and 7 from J, leaving 16 bases between them. The germline CDR1 and CDR2 sequences are SGDLS and YYNGEE. The CDR3 consists of 15 residues. The CDR3 DNA reads TGTGCCAGCAGCGTAGGACCAGGGGCGAGGGTTGGCTACACCTTC. Residues: CASSVGPGARVGYTF.

This clone was seen more than once but under ten times. The chain joins TRBV9 to TRBJ2-7, with D perhaps matching TRBD2 (5 bases). Germline CDR1 is SGDLS and CDR2 is YYNGEE. The V gene lost 0 bases and the J gene lost 2 bases, with 12 bases spanning the gap. The CDR3 contains 15 residues. The CDR3 here is CASSVGQWGAYEQYF. The CDR3 nucleotides read TGTGCCAGCAGCGTAGGTCAGTGGGGAGCCTACGAGCAGTACTTC.

CDR3: CASSQEDRANEKLFF. As DNA, the CDR3 is TGTGCCAGCAGCCAAGAGGACAGAGCTAATGAAAAACTGTTTTTT. The rearrangement joins TRBV4-2 to TRBJ1-4; possibly TRBD1 for D (6 bases). Germline values: CDR1 LGHNA, CDR2 YNFKEQ. The CDR3 has 15 amino acids. V was cut by 0 bases and J by 3 bases, with 8 bases left in between.

This rearrangement joins TRBV28 to TRBJ1-2, with 9 positions matching TRBD1. The CDR3 totals 19 residues. Trimming took 3 bases from V and 2 from J; bases not matched to a gene: 16. Germline values: CDR1 MDHEN, CDR2 SYDVKM. The CDR3 loop reads CASSFHIGLGQGRNYGYTF. The CDR3 DNA is TGTGCCAGCAGTTTTCATATTGGTCTCGGACAGGGGCGAAACTATGGCTACACCTTC.

The sample holds one count of this clone. The J gene is TRBJ1-1, the V gene TRBV29-1; 7 nucleotides agree with TRBD1. The CDR3 has 16 amino acids. Germline V gene lookup returns CDR1 SQVTM and CDR2 ANQGSEA. V lost 3 bases to trimming and J lost 1 base; unmatched junction nucleotides: 11. This CDR3 reads CSVDRRYRGSNTEAFF. The CDR3 DNA follows: TGCAGCGTTGACCGACGTTACAGGGGCTCGAACACTGAAGCTTTCTTT.

This clone was observed once. The chain uses TRBV2 and TRBJ2-1, with D possibly being TRBD2 (5 bases). CDR3 length: 12 amino acids. Germline-derived CDR1 and CDR2 are SNHLY and FYNNEI. V shed 6 bases and J shed 12 bases, with 15 bases lying between them. The CDR3 here is CASSPDGGGQFF. Written as DNA, the CDR3 is TGTGCCAGCAGCCCTGATGGAGGAGGGCAGTTCTTC.

The chain carries TRBV28 and TRBJ1-1; the match to TRBD1 covers 7 bases. The CDR3 is 14 residues long. CDR1 is MDHEN, CDR2 SYDVKM, per germline. V lost 4 bases and J lost 4; bases outside the gene matches: 6. The CDR3 is CASSSAGTVTEAFF. CDR3 sequence (DNA): TGTGCCAGCAGTTCAGCAGGGACAGTCACTGAAGCTTTCTTT. Together with reference TRBV28 and TRBJ1-1, the CDR3 gives the full variable domain: DVKVTQSSRYLVKRTGEKVFLECVQDMDHENMFWYRQDPGLGLRLIYFSYDVKMKEKGDIPEGYSVSREKKERFSLILESASTNQTSMYLCASSSAGTVTEAFFGQGTRLTVV.

The genes are TRBV7-9 and TRBJ2-1; D perhaps matches TRBD1 (7 bases). Germline assignment: CDR1 SEHNR and CDR2 FQNEAQ (reference sequence). This CDR3 spans 13 amino acids. Between the trimmed V and J ends, which lost 10 bases and 7 bases, there was a span of 17 bases. In DNA form, the CDR3 reads TGTGCCACGGGAGACAGGGCTGGAAATGAGCAGTTCTTC. Amino acid sequence: CATGDRAGNEQFF. Full variable domain (rest looked up from reference TRBV7-9 and TRBJ2-1): DTGVSQNPRHKITKRGQNVTFRCDPISEHNRLYWYRQTLGQGPEFLTYFQNEAQLEKSRLLSDRFSAERPKGSFSTLEIQRTEQGDSAMYLCATGDRAGNEQFFGPGTRLTVL.

The count of this clone is one. The chain joins TRBV5-1 to TRBJ1-2; 11 bases are a match to TRBD1. The ends lost 0 bases at V and 4 bases at J; junction bases unmatched: 2. The CDR3 totals 15 residues. CDR1 and CDR2 from the germline V gene are SGHRS and YFSETQ. CDR3 protein: CASSLEDRGLYGYTF. The CDR3 DNA reads as TGCGCCAGCAGCTTGGAGGACAGGGGGCTCTATGGCTACACCTTC.

This chain links TRBV7-3 with TRBJ2-5; 7 bases map to TRBD1. The CDR3 contains 13 residues. V was pared by 3 bases and J by 4 bases, with 2 bases of the junction left unmatched. Germline CDR1 SGHTA, CDR2 FQGTGA. For the CDR3, the DNA is TGTGCCAGCAGCTTGTCAGGGGGAGAGACCCAGTACTTC. Its translation: CASSLSGGETQYF. The full variable domain, rest sourced from reference TRBV7-3 and TRBJ2-5, is GAGVSQTPSNKVTEKGKYVELRCDPISGHTALYWYRQSLGQGPEFLIYFQGTGAADDSGLPNDRFFAVRPEGSVSTLKIQRTERGDSAVYLCASSLSGGETQYFGPGTRLLVL.

This chain links TRBV11-3 with TRBJ2-4, with D perhaps matching TRBD2 (5 bases). V shed 2 bases and J shed 7 bases, with 21 bases lying between them. CDR3 length equals 17 residues. Per the germline V gene, CDR1 is SGHNT and CDR2 is YENEEA. The DNA of the CDR3 is TGTGCCAGCAGCTTAAGGTTGGAGGACGGGGTAGGGAACATTCAGTACTTC. This codes for CASSLRLEDGVGNIQYF. The whole variable domain, filled in from reference TRBV11-3 and TRBJ2-4, reads EAGVVQSPRYKIIEKKQPVAFWCNPISGHNTLYWYLQNLGQGPELLIRYENEEAVDDSQLPKDRFSAERLKGVDSTLKIQPAELGDSAVYLCASSLRLEDGVGNIQYFGAGTRLSVL.

The J gene is TRBJ2-7, the V gene TRBV2, with TRBD1 identical over 7 bases. The V gene's germline CDR1 is SNHLY and CDR2 FYNNEI. CDR3 length: 15 amino acids. V lost 4 bases, J lost 3 bases, and 9 bases stayed unmatched. CDR3 region: CASSGKDRKNYEQYF. In nucleotides, the CDR3 is TGTGCCAGCAGTGGGAAGGACAGGAAAAACTACGAGCAGTACTTC.

This sequence joins TRBV30 and TRBJ2-7; a weak D match, TRBD1 (5 bases). Trimming removed 2 bases from V and 4 bases from J, with 15 bases in between. The CDR3 extends over 14 amino acids. Germline CDR1 is GTSNPN and CDR2 is SVGIG (reference sequence). CDR3 loop: CAWSIAGIVYEQYF. DNA of the CDR3: TGTGCCTGGAGTATCGCAGGGATTGTGTACGAGCAGTACTTC.

This clone was seen only once. This chain joins TRBV29-1 and TRBJ2-7; the D is unclear. The CDR3 consists of 13 residues. CDR1 and CDR2 (germline): SQVTM, ANQGSEA. Trimming stripped 4 bases from V and 2 bases from J, with 12 bases between. CDR3 sequence reads: CSVVRGQPYEQYF. The CDR3, as DNA: TGCAGCGTTGTGAGAGGTCAGCCCTACGAGCAGTACTTC.

The chain joins TRBV7-3 to TRBJ2-7; TRBD2 aligns across 9 bases. With V trimmed by 5 bases and J by 5 bases, 13 bases remained unmatched. The CDR3 extends over 16 amino acids. Germline lookup yields CDR1 SGHTA and CDR2 FQGTGA. CDR3 nucleotides: TGTGCCAGCAGCCGGGGGGGTAGCGGGAGTCTTCACGAGCAGTACTTC. It is translated as CASSRGGSGSLHEQYF.

This clone was picked up one time. The chain links TRBV4-2 to TRBJ2-3; 16 positions match TRBD2. Germline loops: CDR1 LGHNA, CDR2 YNFKEQ. The ends lost 3 bases at V and 3 bases at J; junction bases unmatched: 3. The CDR3 contains 17 residues. This CDR3 reads CASSQGLAGGLTDTQYF. The CDR3 coding sequence is TGTGCCAGCAGCCAGGGACTAGCGGGGGGGCTAACAGATACGCAGTATTTT.

V is TRBV7-2 and J is TRBJ1-2; unclear D gene. V was clipped by 3 bases and J by 1 base, with 9 bases between them. The germline CDR1 and CDR2 sequences are SGHTA and FQGNSA. The CDR3 is made up of 14 amino acids. CDR3 nucleotide sequence: TGTGCCAGCAGCTTCCAGAATATTAACTATGGCTACACCTTC. Protein product: CASSFQNINYGYTF.

The chain is built from TRBV5-1 and TRBJ1-2, with 8 bases identical to TRBD1. This CDR3 contains 14 residues. The germline gives CDR1 SGHRS, CDR2 YFSETQ. The V gene end was trimmed by 4 bases and the J gene end by 6 bases; junction bases not matched to a gene: 8. The CDR3 DNA is TGCGCCAGCAGCCTGGGGGACAGGTCGGATGGCTACACCTTC. This translates into CASSLGDRSDGYTF.